This T cell receptor beta chain is drawn from a study of CD8 T cells in Susac syndrome. The table lists this clonotype with a count of one. Germline CDR1 is SGHDT and CDR2 is YYEEEE. V lost 5 bases and J 0 bases, leaving 15 bases between the germline ends. The CDR3 is 15 amino acids. The RNA, roughly 0.45 to 1 ug, was put through reverse transcription using random hexamers. immunoSEQ multiplex PCR amplified TCR beta CDR3 across 54 Vbeta, 13 Jbeta. TCRdb analysed the immunoSEQ multiplex PCR reads with MiXCR anew, one entry per CDR3 protein. The sample consists of some 450,000 distinct CDR3 sequences, 75% to 90% of them appearing once.

The chain joins TRBV5-6 to TRBJ2-7; possible D gene TRBD1, 5 bases. The TCR was taken from a human donor with multiple sclerosis. The sequencing sample was made of CD8+ T cells from PBMCs. The CDR3 DNA reads TGTGCCAGCAGTAACAAGGGGCCTAGCTCCTACGAGCAGTACTTC. Translating it yields CASSNKGPSSYEQYF.